What follows are 18 T cell receptor beta chains derived from one specimen sequenced in a study of OX40 agonist ivuxolimab in advanced cancers. Profiling relied on immunoSEQ multiplex PCR, and the TCRdb table lists in-frame clones only, not all of them. The sample carries 60,000 to 95,000 clones, more than 75% recorded once. The input for sequencing was CD4+ or CD8+ T cells sorted from blood, taken in a trial of the OX40 agonist ivuxolimab. The receptors shown here come from an adult with an advanced solid tumor such as melanoma, head and neck, liver or kidney cancer.

This chain uses TRBV4-1 with TRBJ1-2; TRBD1 might be the D (5 bases). Germline loops: CDR1 MGHRA, CDR2 YSYEKL. Trimming stripped 0 bases from V and 6 bases from J, with 14 bases between. The CDR3 extends over 15 amino acids. The CDR3 coding sequence is TGCGCCAGCAGCCAAGATCAGGGCAGGGCCGATGGCTACACCTTC. This gives the protein CASSQDQGRADGYTF.

This rearrangement joins TRBV5-6 to TRBJ2-3; D possibly corresponds to TRBD1 (6 bases). CDR3 size: 15 residues. Trimming stripped 0 bases from V and 1 base from J, with 9 bases between. Looked up from germline, CDR1 is SGHDT and CDR2 is YYEEEE. This CDR3 reads CASSLVGAGTDTQYF. CDR3 DNA: TGTGCCAGCAGCTTGGTGGGGGCAGGCACAGATACGCAGTATTTT.

The chain recombines TRBV6-1 with TRBJ1-6; 7 bases fit TRBD1. Trimming took 8 bases from V and 7 from J; bases not matched to a gene: 11. This CDR3 is 15 amino acids long. The germline CDR1 and CDR2 sequences are MNHNS and SASEGT. The CDR3, as DNA: TGTGCCAGCGCACGCGTGGGACAGAGGAATTCACCCCTCCACTTT. This encodes CASARVGQRNSPLHF.

The V call is TRBV2, the J call TRBJ1-2, with 8 positions matching TRBD1. CDR3 length equals 15 residues. Germline loops: CDR1 SNHLY, CDR2 FYNNEI. The ends lost 3 bases at V and 4 bases at J; junction bases unmatched: 7. The CDR3 coding sequence is TGTGCCAGCAGTGACCGGACAGGGCAGGGCTATGGCTACACCTTC. Amino acids: CASSDRTGQGYGYTF.

The J gene is TRBJ2-2, the V gene TRBV29-1, with 12 bases lining up with TRBD1. Germline trimming cut 7 bases from V and 1 base from J; bases unmatched to any gene: 4. CDR3 length equals 15 residues. Germline V gene data show CDR1 as SQVTM and CDR2 as ANQGSEA. The DNA for the CDR3 is TGCAGCGCACGGGACAGGGGGCGGAACACCGGGGAGCTGTTTTTT. It encodes CSARDRGRNTGELFF.

V gene TRBV5-1 combines with J gene TRBJ2-5; a possible D gene is TRBD2 (6 bases). The V end lost 4 bases, the J end lost 1 base, and 11 bases lay between the germline ends. This CDR3 is built from 14 residues. The germline V gene encodes CDR1 SGHRS and CDR2 YFSETQ. The CDR3 DNA follows: TGCGCCAGCAGCCTGGGGGACTTCCAAGAGACCCAGTACTTC. Encoded protein: CASSLGDFQETQYF.

This clone was detected once. This sequence joins TRBV6-6 and TRBJ1-6; 9 bases are shared with TRBD1. CDR3 length: 15 amino acids. The germline CDR1 and CDR2 sequences are MNHNY and SVGAGI (reference sequence). V shed 4 bases, J shed 14 bases, and the junction held 12 bases outside the gene matches. CDR3 nucleotides: TGTGCCAGCAGTTTCGACAGGGGGAGAATGCCATCCCTCCACTTT. Protein: CASSFDRGRMPSLHF.

This clone was detected only a few times. The chain links TRBV6-1 to TRBJ2-1, with D perhaps TRBD2 (5 bases). Germline lookup yields CDR1 MNHNS and CDR2 SASEGT. The V end lost 2 bases, the J end lost 9 bases, and 14 bases lay between the germline ends. The CDR3 contains 14 residues. CDR3 coding DNA: TGTGCCAGCAGTGAATTCGCATACCGGGGTGAGCAGTTCTTC. Protein product: CASSEFAYRGEQFF.

The gene calls are TRBV5-1 and TRBJ1-6, with a possible D match to TRBD1 (6 bases). V shed 2 bases and J shed 10 bases, with 13 bases lying between them. The germline gives CDR1 SGHRS, CDR2 YFSETQ. This CDR3 is 14 amino acids long. The CDR3: CASSLRQGNSPLHF. CDR3 nucleotides: TGCGCCAGCAGCTTAAGGCAGGGGAACTCACCCCTCCACTTT. The whole variable domain, remainder taken from reference TRBV5-1 and TRBJ1-6, is KAGVTQTPRYLIKTRGQQVTLSCSPISGHRSVSWYQQTPGQGLQFLFEYFSETQRNKGNFPGRFSGRQFSNSRSEMNVSTLELGDSALYLCASSLRQGNSPLHFGNGTRLTVT.

The CDR3 DNA reads as TGTGCCAGCAGCTCCCAACTTGGCTCTGGAAACACCATATATTTT. Its translation is CASSSQLGSGNTIYF. The V call is TRBV7-2, the J call TRBJ1-3; D gene ambiguous. V gave up 4 bases and J gave up 0 bases, with 10 bases separating them. The CDR3 consists of 15 residues. The germline V gene encodes CDR1 SGHTA and CDR2 FQGNSA. Full variable domain (rest looked up from reference TRBV7-2 and TRBJ1-3): GAGVSQSPSNKVTEKGKDVELRCDPISGHTALYWYRQSLGQGLEFLIYFQGNSAPDKSGLPSDRFSAERTGGSVSTLTIQRTQQEDSAVYLCASSSQLGSGNTIYFGEGSWLTVV.

The chain joins TRBV11-2 to TRBJ1-2; D is unresolved. In germline, CDR1 is SGHAT, CDR2 FQNNGV. The V and J ends lost 5 bases and 2 bases respectively, with 12 bases between them. The CDR3 covers 14 residues. CDR3 coding DNA: TGTGCCAGCAGCGCCTCTTCCATGAACTATGGCTACACCTTC. It translates to CASSASSMNYGYTF.

The chain is built from TRBV11-3 and TRBJ2-7, with TRBD1 matching 10 bases. The CDR3 consists of 14 residues. Germline V gene lookup returns CDR1 SGHNT and CDR2 YENEEA. V lost 5 bases, J lost 5 bases, and 6 bases stayed unmatched. CDR3 DNA: TGTGCCAGCAGCCCTCGGACAGGGGGAGACGAGCAGTACTTC. Protein product: CASSPRTGGDEQYF.

V gene TRBV27 combines with J gene TRBJ2-7; TRBD1 matches 8 bases. V was pared by 3 bases and J by 3 bases, with 7 bases of the junction left unmatched. Germline V CDR1 and CDR2: MNHEY, SMNVEV (reference sequence). This CDR3 spans 15 amino acids. CDR3 in amino acids: CASSFGQGILYEQYF. The DNA for the CDR3 is TGTGCCAGCAGTTTTGGACAGGGAATTCTCTACGAGCAGTACTTC.

CDR3 DNA: TGTGCCAGCAGGATATGGGGCAGGGAAGGGGAGACCCAGTACTTC. This codes for CASRIWGREGETQYF. The chain combines TRBV6-5 with TRBJ2-5; the D gene is possibly TRBD1 (5 bases). Trimming removed 6 bases from V and 5 bases from J, with 19 bases in between. The germline V gene has CDR1 MNHEY and CDR2 SVGAGI. CDR3 length equals 15 residues.

The rearrangement uses TRBV5-6 and TRBJ1-1, with TRBD1 matching 12 bases. The CDR3 contains 15 residues. CDR1 and CDR2 from the germline V gene are SGHDT and YYEEEE. The junction had 6 bases not matched to a gene; V was cut back by 3 bases and J by 6 bases. The CDR3 DNA sequence: TGTGCCAGCAGCTACGGGACAGGGGGCGATGCTGAAGCTTTCTTT. The encoded protein is CASSYGTGGDAEAFF.

The chain links TRBV7-9 to TRBJ1-1; TRBD1 matches 7 bases. There are 13 residues in the CDR3. Germline values: CDR1 SEHNR, CDR2 FQNEAQ (reference sequence). The V and J ends lost 5 bases and 3 bases, in that order; junction bases with no gene match: 3. CDR3 bases: TGTGCCAGCAGCCCGACAGGGTACACTGAAGCTTTCTTT. Its translation is CASSPTGYTEAFF. The full variable domain, in which reference TRBV7-9 and TRBJ1-1 provide the parts outside the CDR3, is DTGVSQNPRHKITKRGQNVTFRCDPISEHNRLYWYRQTLGQGPEFLTYFQNEAQLEKSRLLSDRFSAERPKGSFSTLEIQRTEQGDSAMYLCASSPTGYTEAFFGQGTRLTVV.

J is TRBJ2-3 and V is TRBV29-1; 8 bases line up with TRBD2. The CDR3 consists of 16 residues. V lost 5 bases and J lost 0; bases outside the gene matches: 10. Germline V gene data show CDR1 as SQVTM and CDR2 as ANQGSEA. The CDR3 sequence is CSVSGREARSTDTQYF. The CDR3 DNA sequence: TGCAGCGTTAGCGGGCGGGAGGCACGAAGCACAGATACGCAGTATTTT.

V gene TRBV5-1 combines with J gene TRBJ2-7; D could derive from TRBD1 or TRBD2 (5 bases each). Per the germline V gene, CDR1 is SGHRS and CDR2 is YFSETQ. The CDR3 is made up of 16 amino acids. Deletions cut 2 bases from V and 3 bases from J, with 18 bases between. The CDR3 DNA is TGCGCCAGCAGCTTAGGGACGGCGGAAAATGGCTACGAGCAGTACTTC. Protein: CASSLGTAENGYEQYF.